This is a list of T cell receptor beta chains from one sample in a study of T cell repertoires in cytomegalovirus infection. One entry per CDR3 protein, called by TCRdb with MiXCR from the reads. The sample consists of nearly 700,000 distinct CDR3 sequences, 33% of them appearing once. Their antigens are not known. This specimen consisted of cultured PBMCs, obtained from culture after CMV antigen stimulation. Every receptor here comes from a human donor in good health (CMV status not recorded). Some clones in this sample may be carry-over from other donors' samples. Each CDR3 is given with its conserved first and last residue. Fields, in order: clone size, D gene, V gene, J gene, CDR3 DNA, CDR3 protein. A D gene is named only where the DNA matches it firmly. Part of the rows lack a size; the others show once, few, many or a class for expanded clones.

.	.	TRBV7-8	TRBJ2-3	TGTGCCAGCAGCCTCCCTAGTGTGCGCACAGATACGCAGTATTTT	CASSLPSVRTDTQYF
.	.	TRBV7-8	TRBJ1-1	TGTGCCAGCAGCTTATTGGGATTTGTCACTGAAGCTTTCTTT	CASSLLGFVTEAFF
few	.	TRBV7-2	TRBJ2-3	TGTGCCAGCAGCTTCGGTTCCCCAGATACGCAGTATTTT	CASSFGSPDTQYF
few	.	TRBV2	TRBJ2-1	TGTGCCAGCAGTGAAGGCTGGAGCTCCTACAATGAGCAGTTCTTC	CASSEGWSSYNEQFF
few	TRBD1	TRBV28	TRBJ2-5	TGTGCCAGCAGCTCACCGGGACAGCCTCCCGGGACCCAGTACTTC	CASSSPGQPPGTQYF
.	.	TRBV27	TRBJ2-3	TGTGCCAGCAGCCCTCAGGGTTTTGCAGATACGCAGTATTTT	CASSPQGFADTQYF
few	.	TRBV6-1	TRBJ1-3	TGTGCCAGCAGTGAAGCAGGGGCTGGAAACACCATATATTTT	CASSEAGAGNTIYF
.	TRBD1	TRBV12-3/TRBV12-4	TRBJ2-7	TGTGCCAGCAGTGAGCGGACAGGGTCGGACTACGAGCAGTACTTC	CASSERTGSDYEQYF
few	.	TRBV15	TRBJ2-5	TGTGCCACCAGCAGAGATGGGGCAGGGGAGCGTGCGACCCAGTACTTC	CATSRDGAGERATQYF
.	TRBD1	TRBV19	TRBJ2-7	TGTGCCAGTAGTATTTCACAGGGGTACTACGAGCAGTACTTC	CASSISQGYYEQYF
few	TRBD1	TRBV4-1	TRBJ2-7	TGCGCCAGCAGCCAACTCAGGACAGGGGCCTACGAGCAGTACTTC	CASSQLRTGAYEQYF
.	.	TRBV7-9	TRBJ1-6	TGTGCCAGCAGCCATCGGACAGAAAATTCACCCCTCCACTTT	CASSHRTENSPLHF
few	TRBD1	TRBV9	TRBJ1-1	TGTGCCAGCAGCCCCCAGGGGGCCCAGAACACTGAAGCTTTCTTT	CASSPQGAQNTEAFF
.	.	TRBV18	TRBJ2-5	TGTGCCAGCTCACCAGGAAGGCCCCAAGAGACCCAGTACTTC	CASSPGRPQETQYF
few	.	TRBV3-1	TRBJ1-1	TGTGCCAGCAGCCAAGGGAAGGTTTTCTTT	CASSQGKVFF
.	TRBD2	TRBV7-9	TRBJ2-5	TGTGCCAGCACCCCGGGGGGGCCCCTACTGGAGACCCAGTACTTC	CASTPGGPLLETQYF
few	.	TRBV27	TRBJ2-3	TGTGCCAGCAGCCTTGTGACAGGCAGGTTGGCAGATACGCAGTATTTT	CASSLVTGRLADTQYF
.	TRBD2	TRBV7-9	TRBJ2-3	TGTGCCAGCAGCCCGACTCCGGGACTAGCGGGGGGGCCCGCCGTTTGGGATACGCAGTATTTT	CASSPTPGLAGGPAVWDTQYF
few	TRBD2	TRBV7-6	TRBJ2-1	TGTGCCAGCAGCTATTCCGTAGCGGGAGGATACAATGAGCAGTTCTTC	CASSYSVAGGYNEQFF
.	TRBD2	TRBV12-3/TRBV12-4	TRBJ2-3	TGTGCCAGCAGTTTTGGGAGGGCCCCAGATACGCAGTATTTT	CASSFGRAPDTQYF
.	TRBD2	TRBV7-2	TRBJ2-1	TGTGCCAGCAGCTTTCGGTCGGGGGGGCTGAATGAGCAGTTCTTC	CASSFRSGGLNEQFF
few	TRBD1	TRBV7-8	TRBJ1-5	TGTGCCAGCAGCAAAGACAGGGTAACAAGTCAGCCCCAGCATTTT	CASSKDRVTSQPQHF
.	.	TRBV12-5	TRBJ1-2	TGTGCTAGTGGTTTGGGACAGAACTATGGCTACACCTTC	CASGLGQNYGYTF
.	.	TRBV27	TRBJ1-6	TGTGCCAGCAGACTCGACGGGATGGTTTCACCCCTCCACTTT	CASRLDGMVSPLHF
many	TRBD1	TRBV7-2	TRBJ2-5	TGTGCCAGCAGCATAAGGACAGGCCTCCAAGAGACCCAGTACTTC	CASSIRTGLQETQYF
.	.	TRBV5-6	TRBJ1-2	TGTGCCAGCAGCTACATAGGGTTCGACTATGGCTACACCTTC	CASSYIGFDYGYTF
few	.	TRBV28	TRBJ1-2	TGTGCCAGCCGGGGGACTAACTATGGCTACACCTTC	CASRGTNYGYTF
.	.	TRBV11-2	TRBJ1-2	TGTGCCAGCAGCTCAACAGGGAAGTTAAGGAACGGCTACACCTTC	CASSSTGKLRNGYTF
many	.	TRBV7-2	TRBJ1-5	TGTGCCAGCAGCTTAGCCAGGAATAGCAATCAGCCCCAGCATTTT	CASSLARNSNQPQHF
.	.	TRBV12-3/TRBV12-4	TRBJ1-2	TGTGCCAGCAGTTTCCAAGTAAACTATGGCTACACCTTC	CASSFQVNYGYTF
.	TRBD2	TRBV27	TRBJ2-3	TGTGCCAGCACCCGCCTCGGACTAGCATCAGATACGCAGTATTTT	CASTRLGLASDTQYF
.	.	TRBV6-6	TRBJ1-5	TGTGCCAGCAGTGAGCGTCGGTGGGATTGGGATAATCAGCCCCAGCATTTT	CASSERRWDWDNQPQHF
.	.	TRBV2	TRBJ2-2	TGTGCCAGCAACAGTGCGAACACCGGGGAGCTGTTTTTT	CASNSANTGELFF
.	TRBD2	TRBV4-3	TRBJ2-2	TGCGCCAGCAGCCAATTTACTAGCGTCAGGGAGCTGTTTTTT	CASSQFTSVRELFF
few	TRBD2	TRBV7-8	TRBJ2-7	TGTGCCAGCACCCCCGGGACTAATTCCTACGAGCAGTACTTC	CASTPGTNSYEQYF
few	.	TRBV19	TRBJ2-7	TGTGCCAGTAGTGCCTTTTCTGGAATTTACGAGCAGTACTTC	CASSAFSGIYEQYF
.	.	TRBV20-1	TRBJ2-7	TGCAGCTCCAGAGGAGAGGGGGAGCAGTACTTC	CSSRGEGEQYF
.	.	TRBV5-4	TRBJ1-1	TGTGCCAGCAGCCGCGCCGGACAAGCAATGAACACTGAAGCTTTCTTT	CASSRAGQAMNTEAFF
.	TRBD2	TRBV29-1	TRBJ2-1	TGCAGCGTGGCCGGGACTAGCGCCTACAATGAGCAGTTCTTC	CSVAGTSAYNEQFF
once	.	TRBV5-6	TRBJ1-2	TGTGCCAGCAGCCTCAATTGCTACACCTTC	CASSLNCYTF
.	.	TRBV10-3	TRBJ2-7	TGTGCCATCCCAGGGCAAGGGCCCCACGAGCAGTACTTC	CAIPGQGPHEQYF
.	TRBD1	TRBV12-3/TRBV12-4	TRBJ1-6	TGTGCCAGCAAAACAGGGGCGGCTTCACCCCTCCACTTT	CASKTGAASPLHF
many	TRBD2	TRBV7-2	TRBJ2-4	TGTGCCAGCAGTTTACTAGCGGGGGGGACCAAAAACATTCAGTACTTC	CASSLLAGGTKNIQYF
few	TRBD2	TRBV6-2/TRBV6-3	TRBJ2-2	TGTGCCAGCAGTTCCCTCTTTGGCGGGAGAATACGTCCCGGGGAGCTGTTTTTT	CASSSLFGGRIRPGELFF
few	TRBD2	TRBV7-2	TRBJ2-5	TGTGCCAGCAGCTTAGAACTAGCGGGGAGGAAGACCCAGTACTTC	CASSLELAGRKTQYF
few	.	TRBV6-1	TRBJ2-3	TGTGCCAGCATGGACGGGACAGATACGCAGTATTTT	CASMDGTDTQYF
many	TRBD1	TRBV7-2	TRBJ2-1	TGTGCCAGCAGCTCCGGGACAGGGGGCTACAATGAGCAGTTCTTC	CASSSGTGGYNEQFF
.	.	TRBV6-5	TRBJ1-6	TGTGCCAGCAAACAACAGAGAAGCTTTTTTAATTCACCCCTCCACTTT	CASKQQRSFFNSPLHF
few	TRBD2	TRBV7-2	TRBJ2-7	TGTGCCAGCAGCCCTAGCGGGTGGTTCGAGCAGTACTTC	CASSPSGWFEQYF
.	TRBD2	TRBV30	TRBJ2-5	TGTGCCTGGAGGAGTTTTCGACTAGCGGGAGGGCTGAATCAAGAGACCCAGTACTTC	CAWRSFRLAGGLNQETQYF